One sample yielded the 18 T cell receptor beta chains listed below, sequenced in a study of CD8 T cells in ankylosing spondylitis. The study, taken as a whole, reports: Several highly homologous variants made up a TCR beta motif, and this motif appeared characteristic of ankylosing spondylitis blood.

MiXCR was run by TCRdb on the 5' RACE reads, yielding one entry per CDR3 protein. This table holds about 540,000 distinct CDR3 sequences, 9.5% to 15% found once. The antigens of these receptors remain unknown. Sequencing used blood, either unsorted or a sorted T cell fraction (not recorded which). The receptors stem from a male donor with ankylosing spondylitis.

The chain employs TRBV11-2 and TRBJ1-1; D is perhaps TRBD1 (5 bases). The CDR3 is 18 amino acids. The ends were cut back, 1 base at V and 3 bases at J, with 21 bases in the middle. CDR1 is SGHAT, CDR2 FQNNGV, per germline. The CDR3 here is CASSLVIRRGRSDTEAFF. In DNA, the CDR3 is TGTGCCAGCAGCTTAGTGATCCGTAGGGGACGATCGGACACTGAAGCTTTCTTT.

This clonotype was seen more than once but under ten times. The chain combines TRBV11-2 with TRBJ2-3, with D hard to call. CDR3 length: 13 amino acids. Germline CDR1 and CDR2: SGHAT and FQNNGV. The V gene lost 1 base and the J gene lost 6 bases, with 8 bases spanning the gap. The chain's CDR3 is CASSLVRHDTQYF. CDR3 nucleotide sequence: TGTGCCAGCAGCTTAGTGCGTCACGATACGCAGTATTTT.

This clonotype has only one observation. This chain joins TRBV2 and TRBJ2-5; the D call may be TRBD1 or TRBD2 (5 bases each). This CDR3 has 13 residues. Germline CDR1 is SNHLY and CDR2 is FYNNEI. V gave up 9 bases and J gave up 1 base, with 12 bases separating them. CDR3 sequence: CASVRDGQETQYF. In DNA, the CDR3 is TGTGCCAGTGTCCGGGACGGCCAAGAGACCCAGTACTTC.

This clonotype came up many times. This sequence joins TRBV20-1 and TRBJ1-1, with a tentative D call TRBD1 (5 bases). Trimming stripped 6 bases from V and 1 base from J, with 12 bases between. The CDR3 extends over 13 amino acids. Germline loops: CDR1 DFQATT, CDR2 SNEGSKA (reference sequence). CDR3 nucleotides: TGCAGTGCCCAGGACGGGACGAACACTGAAGCTTTCTTT. Its translation is CSAQDGTNTEAFF.

This clonotype has just a few counts. The DNA for the CDR3 is TGCAGTGCTAGAGGGGCAGGGGGCGTGGAGACCCAGTACTTC. Its translation is CSARGAGGVETQYF. V usage is TRBV20-1 and J usage is TRBJ2-5; TRBD1 matches at 8 bases. This CDR3 has 14 amino acids. The germline V gene encodes CDR1 DFQATT and CDR2 SNEGSKA (reference sequence). J gave up 5 bases and V 1 base, and 6 bases lay outside the gene matches.

V is TRBV29-1 and J is TRBJ1-5; 10 nucleotides align to TRBD1. The CDR3 is made up of 19 amino acids. The germline V gene encodes CDR1 SQVTM and CDR2 ANQGSEA. V dropped 7 bases and J dropped 2; count of bases not matched to a gene: 20. This CDR3 is CSAPERGQGNVMGNQPQHF. DNA for the CDR3: TGCAGCGCACCTGAGCGGGGACAGGGGAACGTTATGGGCAATCAGCCCCAGCATTTT. The full variable domain, in which reference TRBV29-1 and TRBJ1-5 provide the parts outside the CDR3, is SAVISQKPSRDICQRGTSLTIQCQVDSQVTMMFWYRQQPGQSLTLIATANQGSEATYESGFVIDKFPISRPNLTFSTLTVSNMSPEDSSIYLCSAPERGQGNVMGNQPQHFGDGTRLSIL.

This clonotype was seen more than once but under ten times. The gene calls are TRBV5-1 and TRBJ2-7; unclear D gene. Trimming took 0 bases from V and 2 from J, leaving 9 bases between them. This CDR3 has 14 amino acids. The germline V gene encodes CDR1 SGHRS and CDR2 YFSETQ. The chain's CDR3 is CASSLVGFPYEQYV. The CDR3 DNA sequence: TGCGCCAGCAGCTTGGTAGGGTTCCCCTACGAGCAGTACGTC.

This clonotype was found a few times. The rearrangement uses TRBV11-2 and TRBJ1-2; 8 positions agree with TRBD1. With 0 bases clipped from V and 7 bases from J, the junction kept 13 bases outside the gene matches. Germline V gene sequence: CDR1 SGHAT, CDR2 FQNNGV. The CDR3 runs 17 residues. CDR3 DNA: TGTGCCAGCAGCTTAGACCGAAGTGGCAGGGGGCAGTCTGGCTACACCTTC. Protein product: CASSLDRSGRGQSGYTF.

The chain links TRBV2 to TRBJ2-6; a weak D match, TRBD1 (6 bases). V lost 6 bases to trimming and J lost 0 bases, with 15 bases between them. Germline V gene lookup returns CDR1 SNHLY and CDR2 FYNNEI. This CDR3 contains 17 residues. This CDR3 is CASSGQPTFSGANVLTF. CDR3 sequence (DNA): TGTGCCAGCAGCGGACAGCCTACGTTCTCTGGGGCCAACGTCCTGACTTTC.

This clonotype was counted ten times or more. The chain joins TRBV5-1 to TRBJ2-1, with D possibly TRBD2 on 6 matching bases. Germline V gene sequence: CDR1 SGHRS, CDR2 YFSETQ. This CDR3 comprises 16 residues. The V gene lost 6 bases and the J gene lost 0 bases, with 16 bases spanning the gap. The CDR3 region is CASTPQRVYSYNEQFF. DNA for the CDR3: TGCGCCAGCACCCCTCAGCGGGTATACTCCTACAATGAGCAGTTCTTC.

The table lists this clonotype with many counts. CDR3 protein: CASSSTGVYGYTF. CDR3 sequence (DNA): TGTGCCAGCAGTTCCACAGGAGTCTATGGCTACACCTTC. This chain links TRBV12-3 or TRBV12-4 with TRBJ1-2; D may be TRBD1 (5 bases). The CDR3 is 13 amino acids. Trimming removed 4 bases at V and 4 bases at J, with 10 bases between.

This clonotype appeared a few times. This chain uses TRBV20-1 with TRBJ2-2; a possible D gene is TRBD1 (7 bases). Trimming left V 4 bases short and J 7 bases short, with 13 bases between. The CDR3 extends over 13 amino acids. Per germline, CDR1 DFQATT and CDR2 SNEGSKA (reference sequence). DNA of the CDR3: TGCAGTGCTAACAGGGGAGGAGGCGGGGAGCTGTTTTTT. This sequence encodes CSANRGGGGELFF.

This sequence joins TRBV12-3 or TRBV12-4 and TRBJ2-1, with 8 bases fitting TRBD2. CDR3 length equals 14 residues. V dropped 5 bases and J dropped 14; count of bases not matched to a gene: 14. The DNA for the CDR3 is TGTGCCAGCAGTCAGGGGTGGGCGGGAGGAGGTGAGTTCTTC. Protein: CASSQGWAGGGEFF.

The chain couples TRBV20-1 to TRBJ2-6; D may be TRBD2 (6 bases). CDR1 and CDR2 (germline): DFQATT, SNEGSKA (reference sequence). The V end was cut by 5 bases, the J end by 0 bases, with 17 bases between. The CDR3 contains 17 residues. The CDR3 DNA follows: TGCAGTGCTGCGTACTATAGCGGACGCTCTGGGGCCAACGTCCTGACTTTC. Translated, it gives CSAAYYSGRSGANVLTF.

This clonotype has a handful of counts. The chain links TRBV29-1 to TRBJ1-1, with TRBD1 identical over 8 bases. Germline CDR1 is SQVTM and CDR2 is ANQGSEA. The CDR3 covers 15 residues. The junction had 3 bases not matched to a gene; V was cut back by 0 bases and J by 0 bases. The CDR3 loop is CSVEDSDRVNTEAFF. CDR3 DNA: TGCAGCGTTGAAGATTCGGACAGGGTGAACACTGAAGCTTTCTTT. The whole variable domain, filled in from reference TRBV29-1 and TRBJ1-1, reads SAVISQKPSRDICQRGTSLTIQCQVDSQVTMMFWYRQQPGQSLTLIATANQGSEATYESGFVIDKFPISRPNLTFSTLTVSNMSPEDSSIYLCSVEDSDRVNTEAFFGQGTRLTVV.

This chain connects TRBV3-1 to TRBJ2-1; 7 bases match TRBD1. Per germline, CDR1 LGHDT and CDR2 YNNKEL (reference sequence). V was pared by 1 base and J by 6 bases, with 6 bases of the junction left unmatched. The CDR3 runs to 15 residues. CDR3 sequence (DNA): TGTGCCAGCAGCCAAGTCCAACAGGGGTTCAATGAGCAGTTCTTC. It codes for CASSQVQQGFNEQFF.

This clonotype was seen at least ten times. The rearrangement joins TRBV7-2 to TRBJ1-1; no reliable D call. The CDR3 has 11 amino acids. V was cut by 6 bases and J by 5 bases, with 7 bases left in between. Per germline, CDR1 SGHTA and CDR2 FQGNSA. CDR3 loop: CASREETEAFF. CDR3 DNA sequence: TGTGCCAGCAGGGAAGAAACTGAAGCTTTCTTT.

The CDR3 region is CSVEDSRRNTEAFF. The CDR3, as DNA: TGCAGCGTTGAAGATTCGCGGAGGAACACTGAAGCTTTCTTT. The chain recombines TRBV29-1 with TRBJ1-1; D not resolved. CDR1 and CDR2 from the germline V gene are SQVTM and ANQGSEA. V gave up 0 bases and J gave up 1 base, with 9 bases separating them. There are 14 residues in the CDR3.